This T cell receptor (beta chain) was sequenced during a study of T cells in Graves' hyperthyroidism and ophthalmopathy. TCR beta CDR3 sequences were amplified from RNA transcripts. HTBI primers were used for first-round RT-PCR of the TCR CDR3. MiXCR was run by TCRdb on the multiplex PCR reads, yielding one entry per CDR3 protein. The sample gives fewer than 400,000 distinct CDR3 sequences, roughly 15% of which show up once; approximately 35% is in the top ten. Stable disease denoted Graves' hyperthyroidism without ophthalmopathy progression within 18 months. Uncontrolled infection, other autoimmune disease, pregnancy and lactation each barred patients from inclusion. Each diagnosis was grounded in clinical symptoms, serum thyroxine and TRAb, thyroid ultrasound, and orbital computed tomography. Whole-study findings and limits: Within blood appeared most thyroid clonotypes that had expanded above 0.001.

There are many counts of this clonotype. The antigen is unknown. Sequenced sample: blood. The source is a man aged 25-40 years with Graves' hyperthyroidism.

The CDR3 is CASSLRGGEEAFF. CDR3 sequence (DNA): TGTGCCAGCAGCTTACGAGGGGGGGAAGAAGCTTTCTTT. The chain is built from TRBV13 and TRBJ1-1; D might be TRBD1 (6 bases). The germline V and J ends were trimmed by 2 bases and 8 bases, with 12 bases remaining between them. The CDR3 runs 13 residues. Germline-derived CDR1 and CDR2 are PRHDT and FYEKMQ (reference sequence).